This T cell receptor beta chain came from a study of neurological immune-mediated disorders. This clonotype has at least ten counts. Germline CDR1 is LGHDT and CDR2 is YNNKEL (reference sequence). CDR3 length: 15 amino acids. J was trimmed by 2 bases and V by 4 bases; bases with no gene match: 4. The cDNA came from 5'RACE with 10-nucleotide random UMIs. TCRdb fed the 5' RACE reads into MiXCR, producing one record per CDR3 protein. The repertoire holds fewer than 90,000 distinct CDR3 sequences, with 4% to 6% as singletons. Material: PBMCs. The clonotype originates from a man aged 18 to 30 with multiple sclerosis. This chain connects TRBV3-1 to TRBJ2-7; TRBD2 agrees at 11 bases. In DNA, the CDR3 is TGTGCCAGCAGCCTAGCGGGAGGGCCCCCCTACGAGCAGTACTTC. It encodes CASSLAGGPPYEQYF.